This TCR beta chain was profiled in a study of Graves' ophthalmopathy and Graves' hyperthyroidism. Regarding the study as a whole: A classifier, a 13-signature model, separated ophthalmopathy from stable hyperthyroidism with roughly 86% sensitivity and about 82% specificity. Sensitivity reached 70.59% and specificity around 76% when the model predicted ophthalmopathy progression. Most thyroid clonotypes with frequency above 0.001 were detected in blood too.

The evidence that diagnosis relied on was clinical symptoms, serum thyroxine, TRAb, thyroid ultrasound and orbital computed tomography. Investigators amplified TCR beta CDR3 regions from RNA transcripts. A first-round RT-PCR used HTBI primers, followed by a second-round multiplex PCR. From the multiplex PCR reads, TCRdb called clonotypes with MiXCR, one entry per CDR3 protein. The sample has about 740,000 distinct CDR3 sequences; roughly 40% are singletons. V was cut by 1 base and J by 7 bases, with 11 bases left in between. This CDR3 is built from 14 residues. CDR1 SEHNR and CDR2 FQNEAQ come from the germline V gene (reference sequence). This clonotype was seen many times. The antigen is not known.

The origin of this receptor is an adult man with Graves' ophthalmopathy. The V gene is TRBV7-9, the J gene TRBJ1-5, with no clear D. Sequenced material: peripheral blood. The chain's CDR3 is CASSLGSGFQPQHF. As DNA, the CDR3 is TGTGCCAGCAGCTTAGGTTCAGGATTCCAGCCCCAGCATTTT.